This entry features one T cell receptor beta chain sequence. Sample time point: after neoadjuvant nivolumab, at surgical resection. Produced via immunoSEQ multiplex PCR; TCRdb's table is partial and in-frame only. The table records around 8,000 clones, 62% of them present only once. The V gene lost 2 bases and the J gene lost 6 bases, with 14 bases spanning the gap. Per the germline V gene, CDR1 is SGHTA and CDR2 is FQGNSA. CDR3 size: 15 residues. These data come from a study of neoadjuvant anti-PD-1 for oral cavity cancer. Sequenced here: PBMCs, sampled after nivolumab (anti-PD-1) treatment. The J gene is TRBJ2-1, the V gene TRBV7-2, with D perhaps assigned TRBD1 or TRBD2 (5 bases each). This clonotype originated in a person aged 35-79 years with oral cavity squamous cell carcinoma. The CDR3 DNA sequence: TGTGCCAGCAGCTTAAATGGGGGTGGGGGCAATGAGCAGTTCTTC. It codes for CASSLNGGGGNEQFF.